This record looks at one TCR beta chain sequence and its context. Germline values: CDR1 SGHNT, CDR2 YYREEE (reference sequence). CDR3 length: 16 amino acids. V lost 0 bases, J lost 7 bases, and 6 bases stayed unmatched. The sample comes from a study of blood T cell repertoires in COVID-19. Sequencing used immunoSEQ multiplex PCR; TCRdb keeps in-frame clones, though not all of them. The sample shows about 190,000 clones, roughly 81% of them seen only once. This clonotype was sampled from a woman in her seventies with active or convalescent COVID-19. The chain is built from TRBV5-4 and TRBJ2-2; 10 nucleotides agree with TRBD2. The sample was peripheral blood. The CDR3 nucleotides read TGTGCCAGCAGCTTGGTACTAGCGGGGTCCGTCGGGGAGCTGTTTTTT. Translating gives CASSLVLAGSVGELFF.